What follows is one TCR beta chain and its context. The data belong to a study of long-term antiretroviral therapy in people with HIV. Germline CDR1 reads KGHSH; CDR2 reads LQKENI. Trimming cost V 0 bases and J 5 bases, with 13 bases left between them. This CDR3 is built from 15 residues. Every single participant having HIV got treatment inside the United States. It was version v3.0 of the immunoSEQ assay that was run at survey level. Repertoires were generated with immunoSEQ multiplex PCR, while TCRdb's copy carries only in-frame clones and drops some. This table has 20,000 to 30,000 clones, 70% to 85% appearing once.

The sequenced sample was unsorted PBMCs, obtained 1.2 years after starting antiretroviral therapy. The receptor was isolated from a woman in her 40s with HIV. This chain joins TRBV18 and TRBJ1-1; weak D call: TRBD1 (5 bases). This CDR3 reads CASSPPLVPGTEAFF. The CDR3 DNA reads as TGTGCCAGCTCACCACCGCTAGTTCCAGGGACTGAAGCTTTCTTT.